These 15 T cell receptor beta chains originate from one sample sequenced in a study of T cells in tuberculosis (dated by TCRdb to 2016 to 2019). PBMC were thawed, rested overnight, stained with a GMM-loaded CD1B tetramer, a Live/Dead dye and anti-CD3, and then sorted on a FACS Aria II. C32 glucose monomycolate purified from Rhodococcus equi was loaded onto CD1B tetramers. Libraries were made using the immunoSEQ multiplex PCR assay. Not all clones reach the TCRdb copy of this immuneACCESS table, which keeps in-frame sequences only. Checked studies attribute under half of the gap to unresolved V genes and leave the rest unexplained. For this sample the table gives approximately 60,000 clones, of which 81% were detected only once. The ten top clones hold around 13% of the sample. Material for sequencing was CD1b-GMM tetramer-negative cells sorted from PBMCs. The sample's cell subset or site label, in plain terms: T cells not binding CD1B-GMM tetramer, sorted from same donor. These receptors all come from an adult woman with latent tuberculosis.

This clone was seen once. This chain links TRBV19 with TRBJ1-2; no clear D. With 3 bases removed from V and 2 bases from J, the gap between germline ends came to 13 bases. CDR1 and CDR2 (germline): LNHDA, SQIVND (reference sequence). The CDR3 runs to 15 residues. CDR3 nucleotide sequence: TGTGCCAGTAGTATCTTGGCAGGAAACAACTATGGCTACACCTTC. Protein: CASSILAGNNYGYTF.

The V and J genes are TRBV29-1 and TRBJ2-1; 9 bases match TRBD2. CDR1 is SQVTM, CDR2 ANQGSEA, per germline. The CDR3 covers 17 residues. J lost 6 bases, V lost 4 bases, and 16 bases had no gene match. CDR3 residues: CSVVLSGSSGAFNEQFF. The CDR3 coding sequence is TGCAGCGTTGTCCTTAGCGGGAGCTCGGGCGCATTCAATGAGCAGTTCTTC.

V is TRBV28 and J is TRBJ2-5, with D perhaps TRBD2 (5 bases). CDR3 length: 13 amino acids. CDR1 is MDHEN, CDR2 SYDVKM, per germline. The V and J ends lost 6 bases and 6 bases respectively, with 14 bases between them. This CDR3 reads CASRTEDLKTQYF. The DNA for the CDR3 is TGTGCCAGCAGGACGGAGGACCTAAAGACCCAGTACTTC.

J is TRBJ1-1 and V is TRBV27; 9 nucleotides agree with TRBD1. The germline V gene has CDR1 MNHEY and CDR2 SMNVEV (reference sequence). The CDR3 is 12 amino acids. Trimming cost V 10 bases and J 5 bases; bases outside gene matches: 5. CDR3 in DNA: TGTGCCACTCGGACAGGGGTGACTGAAGCTTTCTTT. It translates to CATRTGVTEAFF.

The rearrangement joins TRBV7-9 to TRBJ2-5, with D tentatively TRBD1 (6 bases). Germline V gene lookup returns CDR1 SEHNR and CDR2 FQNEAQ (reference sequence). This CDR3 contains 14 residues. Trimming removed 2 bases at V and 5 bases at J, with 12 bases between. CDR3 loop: CASSLWGPGETQYF. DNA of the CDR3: TGTGCCAGCAGCTTATGGGGGCCGGGGGAGACCCAGTACTTC.

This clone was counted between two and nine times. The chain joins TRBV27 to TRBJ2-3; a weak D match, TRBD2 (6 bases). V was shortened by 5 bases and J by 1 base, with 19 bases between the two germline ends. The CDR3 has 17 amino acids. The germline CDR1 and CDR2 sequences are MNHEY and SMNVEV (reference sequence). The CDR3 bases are TGTGCCAGCAGTCACAAAGGACGGGAGAGGGGCACAGATACGCAGTATTTT. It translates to CASSHKGRERGTDTQYF.

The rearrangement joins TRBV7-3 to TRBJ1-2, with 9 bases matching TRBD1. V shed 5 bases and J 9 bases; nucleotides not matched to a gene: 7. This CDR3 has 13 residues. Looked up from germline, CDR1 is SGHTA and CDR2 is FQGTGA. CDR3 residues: CASSPGTGRSYTF. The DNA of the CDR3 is TGTGCCAGCAGCCCTGGGACAGGGAGGAGCTACACCTTC.

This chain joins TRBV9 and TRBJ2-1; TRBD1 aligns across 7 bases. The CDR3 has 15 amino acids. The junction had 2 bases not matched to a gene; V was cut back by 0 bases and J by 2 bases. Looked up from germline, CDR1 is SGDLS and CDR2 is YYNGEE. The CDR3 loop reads CASSVEGATYNEQFF. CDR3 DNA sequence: TGTGCCAGCAGCGTAGAGGGGGCAACCTACAATGAGCAGTTCTTC.

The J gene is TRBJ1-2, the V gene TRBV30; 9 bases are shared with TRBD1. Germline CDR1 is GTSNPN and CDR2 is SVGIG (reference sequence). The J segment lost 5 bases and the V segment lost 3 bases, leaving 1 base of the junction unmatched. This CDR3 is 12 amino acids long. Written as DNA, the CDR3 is TGTGCCTGGAGGGGACAGGGTTATGGCTACACCTTC. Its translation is CAWRGQGYGYTF. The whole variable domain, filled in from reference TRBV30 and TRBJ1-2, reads SQTIHQWPATLVQPVGSPLSLECTVEGTSNPNLYWYRQAAGRGLQLLFYSVGIGQISSEVPQNLSASRPQDRQFILSSKKLLLSDSGFYLCAWRGQGYGYTFGSGTRLTVV.

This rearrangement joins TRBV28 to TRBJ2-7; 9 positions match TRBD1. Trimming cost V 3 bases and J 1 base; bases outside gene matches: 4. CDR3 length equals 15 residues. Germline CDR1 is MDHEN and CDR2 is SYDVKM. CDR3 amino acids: CASSLGQGLSYEQYF. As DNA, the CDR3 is TGTGCCAGCAGTTTGGGACAGGGCTTGTCCTACGAGCAGTACTTC.

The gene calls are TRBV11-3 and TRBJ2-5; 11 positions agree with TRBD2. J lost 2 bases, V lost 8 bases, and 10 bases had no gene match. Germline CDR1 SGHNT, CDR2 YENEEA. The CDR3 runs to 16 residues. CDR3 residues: CASGRLAGIQQETQYF. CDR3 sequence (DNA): TGTGCCAGCGGTCGACTAGCGGGGATTCAACAAGAGACCCAGTACTTC. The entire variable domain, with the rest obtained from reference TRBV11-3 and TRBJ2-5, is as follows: EAGVVQSPRYKIIEKKQPVAFWCNPISGHNTLYWYLQNLGQGPELLIRYENEEAVDDSQLPKDRFSAERLKGVDSTLKIQPAELGDSAVYLCASGRLAGIQQETQYFGPGTRLLVL.

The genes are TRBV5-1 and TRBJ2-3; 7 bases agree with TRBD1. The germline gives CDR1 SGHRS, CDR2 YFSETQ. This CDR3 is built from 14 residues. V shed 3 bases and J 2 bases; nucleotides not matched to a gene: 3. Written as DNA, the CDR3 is TGCGCCAGCAGCTCACAGGGGTACACAGATACGCAGTATTTT. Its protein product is CASSSQGYTDTQYF.

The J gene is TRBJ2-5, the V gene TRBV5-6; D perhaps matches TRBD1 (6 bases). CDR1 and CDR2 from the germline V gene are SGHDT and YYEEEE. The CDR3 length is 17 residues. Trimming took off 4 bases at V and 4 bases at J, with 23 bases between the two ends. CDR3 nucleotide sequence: TGTGCCAGCAGCCAGACTGCTCAGGGGATGGTAGGAGAGACCCAGTACTTC. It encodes CASSQTAQGMVGETQYF. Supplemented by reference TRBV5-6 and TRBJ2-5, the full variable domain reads DAGVTQSPTHLIKTRGQQVTLRCSPKSGHDTVSWYQQALGQGPQFIFQYYEEEERQRGNFPDRFSGHQFPNYSSELNVNALLLGDSALYLCASSQTAQGMVGETQYFGPGTRLLVL.

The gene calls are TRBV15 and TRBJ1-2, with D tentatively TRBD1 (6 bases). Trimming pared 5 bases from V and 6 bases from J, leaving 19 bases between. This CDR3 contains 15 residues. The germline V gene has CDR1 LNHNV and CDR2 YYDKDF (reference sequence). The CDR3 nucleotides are TGTGCCACCAGCGCTTTGGGGGGGGCCCCGGATGGCTACACCTTC. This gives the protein CATSALGGAPDGYTF. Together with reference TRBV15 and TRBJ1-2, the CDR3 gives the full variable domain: DAMVIQNPRYQVTQFGKPVTLSCSQTLNHNVMYWYQQKSSQAPKLLFHYYDKDFNNEADTPDNFQSRRPNTSFCFLDIRSPGLGDTAMYLCATSALGGAPDGYTFGSGTRLTVV.

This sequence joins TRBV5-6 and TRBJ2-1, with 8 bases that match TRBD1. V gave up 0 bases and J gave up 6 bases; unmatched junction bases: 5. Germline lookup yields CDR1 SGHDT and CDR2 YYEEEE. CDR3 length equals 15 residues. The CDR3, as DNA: TGTGCCAGCAGCTTGGGGGACAGGCCAGGCAATGAGCAGTTCTTC. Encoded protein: CASSLGDRPGNEQFF.